This T cell receptor beta chain was sequenced in a study of a mutant IDH1 vaccine in newly diagnosed glioma (dated by TCRdb to about 2021). About the full investigation: Patients received eight vaccinations in weeks 1, 3, 5, 7, 11, 15, 19 and 23, corresponding to visits V03 through V10. Vaccination started 4-6 weeks after radiotherapy alone, or was given together with temozolomide cycles in the groups whose treatment included chemotherapy. Of the roughly 34 treated patients, about 60% were male and about 40% were female, and the mean age was about 40 years. Before enrollment, most patients had been given radiochemotherapy with temozolomide as standard therapy, while the rest had received either radiotherapy alone or temozolomide alone. Six visits were used for peripheral blood collection: V03 (baseline), V05, V07, V10, V12 and V13. Longitudinal TCRB deep sequencing was performed for about two dozen treated patients wherever samples were available for exploratory analyses.

This clone was recorded once. Which antigen it targets is not known. No base quality values were provided; no much bigger clone lies one nucleotide off. Broader findings and caveats from the paper: Pseudoprogression appeared unrelated to alterations in the top peripheral T cell clonotypes detected by TCRB sequencing. Vaccine-induced immune responses across multiple MHC alleles were detected in approximately 94% of patients. PBMC samples for TCRB deep sequencing were selected based on availability. The authors stated that sample limitations prevented analyses of patient blood samples from being reproduced.

To prepare the library, the immunoSEQ multiplex PCR assay was applied. Rearranged TCR beta chain sequences were amplified using the hsTCRB Kit according to the manufacturer's protocol. An Illumina MiSeq was used to sequence the TCRB libraries. The source study handled its data this way. The proprietary platform of the kit vendor was used for demultiplexing, trimming and gene mapping. This immuneACCESS table, as held by TCRdb, lists in-frame sequences with V and J called but not all clones. Of the missing ones, under half trace to an unresolved V gene in checked studies; the others have no known cause. D and trimming come from the DNA, and the V and J calls and clone size come from that table. The sample contains 50,000 to 70,000 clones, about 89% of them found a single time. The biggest ten clones account for roughly 1.5% of the sample. According to the study, the label for this sample's time point signals: week 23, last vaccination. Each vaccine dose was 300 ug of a 20-mer mutant IDH1 peptide in Montanide, given subcutaneously with topical imiquimod. All donors had newly diagnosed IDH1-mutant astrocytomas of WHO grade 3 or 4 that showed loss of nuclear ATRX. The samples were drawn from NOA16, a multicentre, single-arm, open-label phase I trial in Germany that tested a mutant IDH1 peptide vaccine in humans for the first time. The DNeasy Blood and Tissue Kit was used to extract genomic DNA from EDTA blood for TCRB sequencing.

The germline V gene encodes CDR1 SGDLS and CDR2 YYNGEE. There are 12 amino acids in the CDR3, from cysteine to phenylalanine inclusive. The DNA shown is the 36-base CDR3, in frame from base 1. V lost 4 bases and J lost 4 bases; the stretch between them is 7 bases long. Sequences were derived from PBMCs, sampled from a glioma patient whose treatment included an IDH1 peptide vaccine. The V and J segments used are TRBV9 and TRBJ2-3; no D gene call is confident. The receptor was isolated from a man aged 35-49 years with glioma. In nucleotides, the sequence is TGTGCCAGCAGCTCCATGGCAGATACGCAGTATTTT. This gives the protein CASSSMADTQYF.